One TCR beta chain is described in this entry. What it recognizes is unknown. Barcoded TCR alpha and TCR beta cDNA libraries with UMIs came from 5'RACE using constant-segment primers. TCRdb re-called the 5' RACE reads through MiXCR, storing one row per CDR3 protein. Of 200,000 to 300,000 distinct CDR3 sequences listed, approximately 15% are singletons. These data come from a study of T-cell memory formation after mild COVID-19. Looking at the study overall: TCR clusters were mostly confined to one donor each. Notes on the study in general: Clones shrinking between day 15 and 85 showed a balanced CD4/CD8 split, and those that grew later tilted toward CD4+.

This receptor was taken from an adult woman who had mild COVID-19 (a few samples of this study predate the infection). Cell type and time point are not known. The sequenced sample was PBMCs or a T cell subset sorted from them (not recorded which).

CDR3 in DNA: TGTGCCAGCAGCGTTCAAGCGGGAGGGCCCGATACGCAGTATTTT. Its translation: CASSVQAGGPDTQYF. The V and J genes are TRBV9 and TRBJ2-3, with 10 bases that match TRBD2. The CDR3 spans 15 residues. The V segment lost 2 bases and the J segment 6 bases; nucleotides outside the gene matches: 6. Per germline, CDR1 SGDLS and CDR2 YYNGEE.